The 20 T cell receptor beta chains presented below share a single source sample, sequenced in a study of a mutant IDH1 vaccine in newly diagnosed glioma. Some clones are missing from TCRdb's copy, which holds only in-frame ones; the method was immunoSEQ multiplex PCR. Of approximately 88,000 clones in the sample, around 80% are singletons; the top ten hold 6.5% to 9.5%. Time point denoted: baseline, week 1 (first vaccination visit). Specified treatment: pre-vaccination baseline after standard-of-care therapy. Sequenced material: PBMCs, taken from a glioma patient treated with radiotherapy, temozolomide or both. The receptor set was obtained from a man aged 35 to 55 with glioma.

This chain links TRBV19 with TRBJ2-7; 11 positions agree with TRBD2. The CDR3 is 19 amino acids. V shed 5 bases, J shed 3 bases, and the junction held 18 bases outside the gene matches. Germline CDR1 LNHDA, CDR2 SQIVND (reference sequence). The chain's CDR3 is CASSPYATSGGRNLYEQYF. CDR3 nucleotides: TGTGCCAGTAGTCCCTACGCTACTAGCGGGGGCCGAAACCTCTACGAGCAGTACTTC.

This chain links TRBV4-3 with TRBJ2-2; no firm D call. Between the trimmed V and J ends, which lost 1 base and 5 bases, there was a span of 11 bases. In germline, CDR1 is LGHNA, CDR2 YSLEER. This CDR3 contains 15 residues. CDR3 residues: CASSQGARRTGELFF. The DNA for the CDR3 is TGCGCCAGCAGCCAAGGGGCGAGGCGAACCGGGGAGCTGTTTTTT.

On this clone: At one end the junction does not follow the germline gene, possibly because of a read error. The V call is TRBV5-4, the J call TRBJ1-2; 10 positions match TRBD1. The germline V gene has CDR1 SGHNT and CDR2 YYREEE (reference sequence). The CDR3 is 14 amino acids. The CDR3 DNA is TGCGCCAGCAGCCTCGGGACAGGGGCGGGTGGCTACACCTTC. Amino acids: CASSLGTGAGGYTF.

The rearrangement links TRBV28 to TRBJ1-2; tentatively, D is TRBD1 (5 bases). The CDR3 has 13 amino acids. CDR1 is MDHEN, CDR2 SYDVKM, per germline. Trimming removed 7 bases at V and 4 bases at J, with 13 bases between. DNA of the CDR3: TGTGCCAGCAAGGCGGCGACAGTCTATGGCTACACCTTC. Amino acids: CASKAATVYGYTF.

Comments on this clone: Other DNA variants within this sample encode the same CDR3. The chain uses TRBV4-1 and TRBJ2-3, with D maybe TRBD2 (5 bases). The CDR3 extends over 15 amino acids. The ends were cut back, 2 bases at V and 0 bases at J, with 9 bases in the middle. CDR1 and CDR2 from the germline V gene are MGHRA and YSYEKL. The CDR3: CASSQTSSSTDTQYF. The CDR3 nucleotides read TGCGCCAGCAGCCAAACTAGTTCAAGCACAGATACGCAGTATTTT.

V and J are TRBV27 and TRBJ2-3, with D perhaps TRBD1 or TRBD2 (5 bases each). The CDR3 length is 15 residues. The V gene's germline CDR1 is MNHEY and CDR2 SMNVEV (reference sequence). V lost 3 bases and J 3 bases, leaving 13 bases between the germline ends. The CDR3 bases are TGTGCCAGCAGTTTCCGGACAAGGGAGACAGATACGCAGTATTTT. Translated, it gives CASSFRTRETDTQYF.

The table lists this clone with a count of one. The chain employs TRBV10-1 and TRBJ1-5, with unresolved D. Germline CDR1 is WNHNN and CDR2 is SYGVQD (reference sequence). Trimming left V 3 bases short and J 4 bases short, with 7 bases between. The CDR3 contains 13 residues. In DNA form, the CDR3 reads TGCGCCAGCAGTGATGGACCGAATCAGCCCCAGCATTTT. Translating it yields CASSDGPNQPQHF.

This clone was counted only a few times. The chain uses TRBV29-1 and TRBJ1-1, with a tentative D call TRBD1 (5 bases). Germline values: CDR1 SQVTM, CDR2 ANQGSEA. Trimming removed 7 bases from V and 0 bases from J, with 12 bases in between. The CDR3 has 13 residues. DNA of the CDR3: TGCAGCGGGCGGAGGGGCGTGAACACTGAAGCTTTCTTT. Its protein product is CSGRRGVNTEAFF.

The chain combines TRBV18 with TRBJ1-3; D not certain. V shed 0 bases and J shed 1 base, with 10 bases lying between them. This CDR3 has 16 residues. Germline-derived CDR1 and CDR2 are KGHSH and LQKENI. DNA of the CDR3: TGTGCCAGCTCACCACCGGACCTCACTTCTGGAAACACCATATATTTT. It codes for CASSPPDLTSGNTIYF.

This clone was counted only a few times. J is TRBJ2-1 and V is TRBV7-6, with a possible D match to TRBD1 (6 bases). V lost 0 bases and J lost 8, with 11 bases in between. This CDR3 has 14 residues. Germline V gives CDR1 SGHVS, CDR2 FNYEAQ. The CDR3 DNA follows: TGTGCCAGCAGCTTAGCGGTATCAGGGGATGAGCAGTTCTTC. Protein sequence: CASSLAVSGDEQFF.

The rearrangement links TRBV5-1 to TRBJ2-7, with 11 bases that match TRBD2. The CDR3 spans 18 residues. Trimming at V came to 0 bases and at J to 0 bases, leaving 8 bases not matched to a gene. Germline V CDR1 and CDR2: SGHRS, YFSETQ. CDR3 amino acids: CASSLAPSGGLSSYEQYF. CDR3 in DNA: TGCGCCAGCAGCTTGGCCCCTAGCGGGGGGCTTAGCTCCTACGAGCAGTACTTC.

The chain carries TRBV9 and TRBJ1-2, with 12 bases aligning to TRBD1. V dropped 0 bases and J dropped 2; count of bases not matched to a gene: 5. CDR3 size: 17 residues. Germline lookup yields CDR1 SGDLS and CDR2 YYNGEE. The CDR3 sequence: CASSVGLGQGANYGYTF. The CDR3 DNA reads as TGTGCCAGCAGCGTAGGTCTGGGACAGGGGGCAAACTATGGCTACACCTTC.

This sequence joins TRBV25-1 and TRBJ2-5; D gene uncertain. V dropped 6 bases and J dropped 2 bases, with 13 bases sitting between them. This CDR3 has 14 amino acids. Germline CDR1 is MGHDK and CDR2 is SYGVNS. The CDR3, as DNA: TGTGCCAGCAGCCCCATACGAAAACAAGAGACCCAGTACTTC. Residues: CASSPIRKQETQYF.

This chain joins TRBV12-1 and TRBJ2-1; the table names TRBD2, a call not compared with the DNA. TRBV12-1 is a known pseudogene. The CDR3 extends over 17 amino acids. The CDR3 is CASSFARIEREVNEQFF. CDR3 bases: TGTGCCAGCAGCTTTGCCAGAATAGAGCGGGAGGTCAATGAGCAGTTCTTC.

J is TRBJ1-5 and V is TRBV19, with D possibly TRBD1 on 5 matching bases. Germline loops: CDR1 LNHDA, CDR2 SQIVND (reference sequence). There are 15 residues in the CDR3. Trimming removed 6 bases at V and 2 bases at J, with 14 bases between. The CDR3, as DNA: TGTGCCAGTAGGTTGCAGGGAACAGGCAATCAGCCCCAGCATTTT. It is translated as CASRLQGTGNQPQHF.

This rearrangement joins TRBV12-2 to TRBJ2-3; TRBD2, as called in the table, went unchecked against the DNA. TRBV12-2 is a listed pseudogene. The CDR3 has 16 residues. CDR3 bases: TGTGCAAGTCGCTTAGTATGCGGGGCCTCGGGAGATACGCAGTATTTT. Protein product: CASRLVCGASGDTQYF.

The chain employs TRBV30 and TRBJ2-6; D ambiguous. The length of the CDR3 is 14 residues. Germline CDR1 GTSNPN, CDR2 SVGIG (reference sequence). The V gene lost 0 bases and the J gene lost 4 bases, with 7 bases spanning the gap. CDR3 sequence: CAWSVRPGANVLTF. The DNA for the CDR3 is TGTGCCTGGAGTGTAAGACCCGGGGCCAACGTCCTGACTTTC.

The CDR3 DNA reads as TGTGCCAGCAGGGTTTTGCCCGGGACAACGAACACTGAAGCTTTCTTT. This gives the protein CASRVLPGTTNTEAFF. This rearrangement joins TRBV27 to TRBJ1-1; maybe TRBD1 (6 bases). Trimming took 6 bases from V and 1 from J, leaving 18 bases between them. There are 16 residues in the CDR3. The germline gives CDR1 MNHEY, CDR2 SMNVEV (reference sequence).

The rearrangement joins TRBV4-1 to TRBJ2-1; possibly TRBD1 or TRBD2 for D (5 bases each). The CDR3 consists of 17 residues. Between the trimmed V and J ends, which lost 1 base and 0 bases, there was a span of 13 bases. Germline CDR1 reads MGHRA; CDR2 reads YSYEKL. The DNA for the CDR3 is TGCGCCAGCAGCCAAGGGGGCGGGCGCAGCTCCTACAATGAGCAGTTCTTC. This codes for CASSQGGGRSSYNEQFF.

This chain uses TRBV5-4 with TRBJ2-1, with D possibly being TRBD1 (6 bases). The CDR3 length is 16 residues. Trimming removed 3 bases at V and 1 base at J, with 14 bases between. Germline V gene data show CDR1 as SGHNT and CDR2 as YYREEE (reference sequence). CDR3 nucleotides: TGTGCCAGCAGCTCCCAGGGGCCGAAATCCTACAATGAGCAGTTCTTC. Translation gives CASSSQGPKSYNEQFF.